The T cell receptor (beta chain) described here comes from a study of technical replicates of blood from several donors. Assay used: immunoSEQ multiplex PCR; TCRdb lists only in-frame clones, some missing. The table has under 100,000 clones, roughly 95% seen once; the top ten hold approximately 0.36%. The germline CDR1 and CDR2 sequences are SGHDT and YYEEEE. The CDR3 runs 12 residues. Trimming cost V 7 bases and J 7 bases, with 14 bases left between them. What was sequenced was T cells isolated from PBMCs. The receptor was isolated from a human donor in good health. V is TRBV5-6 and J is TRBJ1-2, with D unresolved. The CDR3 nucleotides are TGTGCCAGCTCTCTAGACCTCGGTGGCTACACCTTC. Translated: CASSLDLGGYTF.